The 4 T cell receptor beta chains below come from one sample, sequenced in a study of blood T cell repertoires in COVID-19. Clones were sequenced by immunoSEQ multiplex PCR, and TCRdb holds only the in-frame ones, with some missing. The repertoire consists of a few hundred thousand clones, with around 86% occurring once and the leading ten covering 5% to 5.5%. Sequencing input: PBMCs or T cells enriched from blood (not recorded which). The receptors were gathered from a woman aged 45-60 years who had recovered from COVID-19.

J is TRBJ2-1 and V is TRBV19; 8 bases map to TRBD1. J was trimmed by 6 bases and V by 5 bases; bases with no gene match: 9. CDR1 LNHDA and CDR2 SQIVND come from the germline V gene (reference sequence). This CDR3 comprises 15 residues. This chain's CDR3 is CASSLGQGATNEQFF. The CDR3 nucleotides are TGTGCCAGTAGTCTCGGACAGGGAGCGACCAATGAGCAGTTCTTC.

The rearrangement uses TRBV7-8 and TRBJ1-2; perhaps TRBD1 as D (6 bases). The CDR3 has 13 residues. V lost 5 bases and J lost 6, with 13 bases in between. CDR1 is SGHVS, CDR2 FQNEAQ, per germline. The CDR3 sequence: CASSRDTRNGYTF. CDR3 in DNA: TGTGCCAGCAGCCGGGACACCCGTAATGGCTACACCTTC.

The genes are TRBV21-1 and TRBJ1-2; no DNA check was done on the table's D call, TRBD1. TRBV21-1 is annotated as a pseudogene. The CDR3 loop spans 15 amino acids. CDR3 coding DNA: TGTGCCAGCAGTCAGCCGGGACAGGCTAACTATGGCTACACCTTC. Translating gives CASSQPGQANYGYTF.

The chain carries TRBV6-5 and TRBJ1-6; D gene ambiguous. This CDR3 is built from 15 residues. Germline-derived CDR1 and CDR2 are MNHEY and SVGAGI. The V gene lost 5 bases and the J gene lost 0 bases, with 8 bases spanning the gap. Written as DNA, the CDR3 is TGTGCCAGCAGTCCCCGGAGCTCCTATAATTCACCCCTCCACTTT. This gives the protein CASSPRSSYNSPLHF.